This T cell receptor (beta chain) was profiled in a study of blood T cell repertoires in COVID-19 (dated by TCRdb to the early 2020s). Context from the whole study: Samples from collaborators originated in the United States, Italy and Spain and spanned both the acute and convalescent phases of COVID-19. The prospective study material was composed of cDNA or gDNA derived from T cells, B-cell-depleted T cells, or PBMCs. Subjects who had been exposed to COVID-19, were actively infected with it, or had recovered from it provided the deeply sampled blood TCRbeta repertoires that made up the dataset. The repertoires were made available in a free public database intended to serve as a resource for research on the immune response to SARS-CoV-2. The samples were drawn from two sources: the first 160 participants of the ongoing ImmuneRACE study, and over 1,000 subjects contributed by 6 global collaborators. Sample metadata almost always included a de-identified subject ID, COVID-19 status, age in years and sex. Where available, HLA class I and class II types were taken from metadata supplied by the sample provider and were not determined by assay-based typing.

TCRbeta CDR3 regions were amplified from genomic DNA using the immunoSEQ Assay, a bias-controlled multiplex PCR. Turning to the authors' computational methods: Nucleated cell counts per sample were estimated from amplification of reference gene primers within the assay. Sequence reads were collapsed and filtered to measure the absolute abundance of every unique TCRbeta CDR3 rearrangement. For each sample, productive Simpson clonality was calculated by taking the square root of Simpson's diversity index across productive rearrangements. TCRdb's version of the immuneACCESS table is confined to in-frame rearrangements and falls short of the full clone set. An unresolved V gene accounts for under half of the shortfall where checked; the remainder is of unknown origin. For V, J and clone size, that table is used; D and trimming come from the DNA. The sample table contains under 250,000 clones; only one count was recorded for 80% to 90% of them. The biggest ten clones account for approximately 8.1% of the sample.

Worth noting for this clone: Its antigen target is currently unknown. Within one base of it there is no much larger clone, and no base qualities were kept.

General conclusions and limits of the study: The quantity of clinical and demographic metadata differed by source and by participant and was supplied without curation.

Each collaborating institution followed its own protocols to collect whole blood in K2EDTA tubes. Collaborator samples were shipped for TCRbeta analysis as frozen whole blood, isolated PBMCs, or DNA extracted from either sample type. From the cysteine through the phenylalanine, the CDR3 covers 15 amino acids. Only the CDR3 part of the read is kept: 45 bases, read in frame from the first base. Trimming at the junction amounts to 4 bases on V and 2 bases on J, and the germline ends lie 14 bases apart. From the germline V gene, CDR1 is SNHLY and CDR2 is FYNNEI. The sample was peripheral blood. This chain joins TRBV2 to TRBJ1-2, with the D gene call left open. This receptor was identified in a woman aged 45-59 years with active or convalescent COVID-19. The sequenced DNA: TGTGCCAGCAGTGGTGGTAGGCAGAGGAACTATGGCTACACCTTC. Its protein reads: CASSGGRQRNYGYTF.